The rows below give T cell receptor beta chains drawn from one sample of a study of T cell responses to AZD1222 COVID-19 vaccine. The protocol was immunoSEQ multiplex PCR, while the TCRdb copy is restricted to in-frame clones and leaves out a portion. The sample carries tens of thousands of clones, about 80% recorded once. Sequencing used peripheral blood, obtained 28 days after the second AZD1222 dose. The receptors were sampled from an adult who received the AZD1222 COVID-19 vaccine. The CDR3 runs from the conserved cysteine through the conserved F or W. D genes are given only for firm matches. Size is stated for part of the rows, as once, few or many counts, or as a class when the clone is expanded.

CDR3: CASSEGENYGYTF; DNA: TGTGCCAGCAGTGAAGGGGAGAACTATGGCTACACCTTC; V: TRBV2; J: TRBJ1-2; size: NA; D: NA
CDR3: CASKSHLAQSSYEQYF; DNA: TGTGCCAGCAAAAGTCACCTAGCGCAAAGCTCCTACGAGCAGTACTTC; V: TRBV27; J: TRBJ2-7; size: NA; D: NA
CDR3: CASSLREGAPEAFF; DNA: TGTGCCAGCAGCTTAAGGGAGGGGGCACCTGAAGCTTTCTTT; V: TRBV11-1; J: TRBJ1-1; size: NA; D: TRBD1
CDR3: CASSASLLNTEAFF; DNA: TGTGCCAGCAGCGCGTCGCTCTTGAACACTGAAGCTTTCTTT; V: TRBV7-2; J: TRBJ1-1; size: NA; D: NA
CDR3: CASSQDRSSGGGADTQYF; DNA: TGTGCCAGCAGCCAAGATCGATCTAGCGGGGGCGGGGCAGATACGCAGTATTTT; V: TRBV3-1/TRBV3-2; J: TRBJ2-3; size: NA; D: TRBD2
CDR3: CASSLPGPTEAFF; DNA: TGTGCCAGCAGTTTACCAGGACCCACTGAAGCTTTCTTT; V: TRBV12-3/TRBV12-4; J: TRBJ1-1; size: NA; D: NA
CDR3: CASSLEAGMTEAFF; DNA: TGTGCCAGCAGCTTAGAAGCAGGGATGACTGAAGCTTTCTTT; V: TRBV7-9; J: TRBJ1-1; size: NA; D: NA
CDR3: CASSQGRRGTLTGELFF; DNA: TGTGCCAGCAGCCAAGGGAGGCGCGGGACCCTAACCGGGGAGCTGTTTTTT; V: TRBV4-2; J: TRBJ2-2; size: NA; D: NA
CDR3: CASSLGQGIEFF; DNA: TGTGCCAGCAGCCTTGGGCAGGGGATAGAGTTCTTC; V: TRBV6-5; J: TRBJ2-1; size: NA; D: NA
CDR3: CASSPGQGRAGELFF; DNA: TGTGCCAGCAGTCCCGGACAGGGGAGGGCCGGGGAGCTGTTTTTT; V: TRBV2; J: TRBJ2-2; size: NA; D: TRBD1
CDR3: CASISSGGNQPQHF; DNA: TGTGCCAGCATAAGTTCAGGGGGCAATCAGCCCCAGCATTTT; V: TRBV6-5; J: TRBJ1-5; size: NA; D: NA
CDR3: CASSQILGGELFF; DNA: TGTGCCAGCAGCCAAATCCTAGGCGGGGAGCTGTTTTTT; V: TRBV14; J: TRBJ2-2; size: NA; D: NA
CDR3: CASSNGRRGDEQFF; DNA: TGTGCCAGTAGTAATGGCCGCCGGGGAGATGAGCAGTTCTTC; V: TRBV19; J: TRBJ2-1; size: NA; D: NA
CDR3: CASSHSGGEISYGYTF; DNA: TGTGCCAGCAGTCACTCGGGGGGGGAGATTAGCTATGGCTACACCTTC; V: TRBV6-5; J: TRBJ1-2; size: NA; D: NA
CDR3: CASMVAPPLHF; DNA: TGTGCCAGCATGGTAGCGCCACCCCTCCACTTT; V: TRBV28; J: TRBJ1-6; size: NA; D: NA
CDR3: CASSEDLSTDTQYF; DNA: TGTGCCAGTTCTGAGGACCTTAGCACAGATACGCAGTATTTT; V: TRBV19; J: TRBJ2-3; size: NA; D: NA
CDR3: CASSPPAGAGGYTF; DNA: TGCGCCAGCAGCCCCCCTGCCGGGGCGGGAGGCTACACCTTC; V: TRBV4-1; J: TRBJ1-2; size: NA; D: NA
CDR3: CSARPPGGYTF; DNA: TGCAGTGCTAGACCCCCCGGGGGCTACACCTTC; V: TRBV20-1; J: TRBJ1-2; size: few; D: NA
CDR3: CASSFAENSPLHF; DNA: TGTGCCAGCAGTTTCGCGGAAAATTCACCCCTCCACTTT; V: TRBV12-3/TRBV12-4; J: TRBJ1-6; size: NA; D: NA
CDR3: CASSPPGRVLQPQHF; DNA: TGTGCCAGCTCACCACCGGGCAGGGTTTTGCAGCCCCAGCATTTT; V: TRBV18; J: TRBJ1-5; size: NA; D: NA
CDR3: CASSITSSTEAFF; DNA: TGTGCCAGCAGCATCACAAGCAGCACTGAAGCTTTCTTT; V: TRBV5-5; J: TRBJ1-1; size: once; D: NA
CDR3: CASSPAWTGNNSPLHF; DNA: TGTGCCAGCAGTCCTGCCTGGACAGGGAATAATTCACCCCTCCACTTT; V: TRBV28; J: TRBJ1-6; size: NA; D: TRBD1
CDR3: CASSEHTSSTDTQYF; DNA: TGTGCCAGCAGTGAGCACACCTCTAGCACAGATACGCAGTATTTT; V: TRBV6-1; J: TRBJ2-3; size: NA; D: NA
CDR3: CASSLGLGAFF; DNA: TGTGCCAGCAGCCTGGGATTAGGAGCTTTCTTT; V: TRBV7-8; J: TRBJ1-1; size: NA; D: NA
CDR3: CASSFRGPGANVLTF; DNA: TGTGCCAGCAGTTTCAGGGGGCCTGGGGCCAACGTCCTGACTTTC; V: TRBV28; J: TRBJ2-6; size: NA; D: TRBD1
CDR3: CAWSLPGVEQYF; DNA: TGTGCCTGGAGTCTGCCCGGGGTCGAGCAGTACTTC; V: TRBV30; J: TRBJ2-7; size: few; D: NA
CDR3: CASSRTSSGNTIYF; DNA: TGTGCCAGTTCCAGGACAAGCTCTGGAAACACCATATATTTT; V: TRBV2; J: TRBJ1-3; size: NA; D: NA
CDR3: CASSPTGEETQYF; DNA: TGCGCCAGCAGCCCGACAGGGGAAGAGACCCAGTACTTC; V: TRBV5-1; J: TRBJ2-5; size: NA; D: TRBD1